One T cell receptor (beta chain) is described in this entry. The CDR3 contains 16 residues. CDR1 LNHNV and CDR2 YYDKDF come from the germline V gene (reference sequence). V dropped 0 bases and J dropped 5; count of bases not matched to a gene: 10. This sample was taken from a study of T cell changes during pregnancy in multiple sclerosis. Generated by immunoSEQ multiplex PCR, the TCRdb table keeps only in-frame clones and is missing some. The table includes just over 35,000 clones, approximately 89% detected once. This chain uses TRBV15 with TRBJ2-7, with TRBD1 identical over 7 bases. The receptor was derived from a female donor in good health, enrolled as a control in a pregnancy study. Sequencing used CD4+ T cells from peripheral blood mononuclear cells, obtained after pregnancy. The CDR3 coding sequence is TGTGCCACCAGCAGAGAGGGAATGAGGGGGCAAGACGAGCAGTACTTC. Protein: CATSREGMRGQDEQYF.